Reported below is one T cell receptor (beta chain). Method: immunoSEQ multiplex PCR; TCRdb's copy keeps in-frame clones and lacks some. This repertoire shows about 210,000 clones, around 90% found once; its top ten account for about 9.3%. This entry is derived from a study of blood T cell repertoires in COVID-19. Study details: There were acute and convalescent COVID-19 samples, and they came from the United States, Italy and Spain. Sources were T cells, B-cell-depleted T cells, or PBMCs; the material itself was cDNA or gDNA.

Participants reported their clinical history, and cohort assignment relied on those reports. This clonotype was sampled from a man between 18 and 29 years old with acute COVID-19. The sequenced material came from PBMCs or T cells enriched from blood (not recorded which).

CDR3 in DNA: TGCGCCAGCAGCCAAGGAAGCAGCGGGAGGGCCTACGAGCAGTACTTC. Translated, it gives CASSQGSSGRAYEQYF. J is TRBJ2-7 and V is TRBV4-1, with TRBD2 matching 10 bases. The CDR3 has 16 amino acids. Germline V gives CDR1 MGHRA, CDR2 YSYEKL. The trim removed 1 base at V and 2 bases at J, leaving 5 bases unmatched.